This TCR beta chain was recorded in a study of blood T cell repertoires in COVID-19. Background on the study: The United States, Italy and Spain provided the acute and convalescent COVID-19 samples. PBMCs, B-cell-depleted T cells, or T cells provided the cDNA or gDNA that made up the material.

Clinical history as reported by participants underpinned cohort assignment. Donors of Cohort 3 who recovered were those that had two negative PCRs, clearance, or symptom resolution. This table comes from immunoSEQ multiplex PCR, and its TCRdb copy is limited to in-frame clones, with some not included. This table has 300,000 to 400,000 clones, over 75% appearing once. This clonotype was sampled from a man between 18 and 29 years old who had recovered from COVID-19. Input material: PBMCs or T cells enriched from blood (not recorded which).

CDR3 nucleotides: TGCGCCAGCAGCCCATGGGACAGGGAAGAGACCCAGTACTTC. It translates to CASSPWDREETQYF. The J gene is TRBJ2-5, the V gene TRBV5-1, with 9 bases lining up with TRBD1. The V and J ends lost 4 bases and 3 bases, in that order; junction bases with no gene match: 4. The germline V gene encodes CDR1 SGHRS and CDR2 YFSETQ. The CDR3 loop spans 14 amino acids.